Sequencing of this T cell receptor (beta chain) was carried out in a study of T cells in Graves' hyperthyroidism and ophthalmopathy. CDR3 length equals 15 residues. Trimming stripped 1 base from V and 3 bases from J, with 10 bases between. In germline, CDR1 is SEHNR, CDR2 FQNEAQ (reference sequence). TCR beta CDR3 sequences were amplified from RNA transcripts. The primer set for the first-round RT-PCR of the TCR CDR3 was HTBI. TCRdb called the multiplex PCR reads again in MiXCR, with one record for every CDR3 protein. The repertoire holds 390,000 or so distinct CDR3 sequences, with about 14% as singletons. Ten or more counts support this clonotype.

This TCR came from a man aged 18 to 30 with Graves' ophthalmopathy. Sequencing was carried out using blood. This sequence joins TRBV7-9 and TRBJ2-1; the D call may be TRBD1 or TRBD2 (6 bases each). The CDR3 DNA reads TGTGCCAGCAGCTTAGGACAGGACTACTACAATGAGCAGTTCTTC. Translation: CASSLGQDYYNEQFF.